This passage covers 5 T cell receptor beta chains from one sample sequenced in a study of shared T cell receptors in the human thymus. Sequencing used immunoSEQ multiplex PCR; TCRdb keeps in-frame clones, though not all of them. In the table there are over 650,000 clones, more than 75% of which are singletons. These data are also associated with another study on human thymus T cells.

The sample consisted of thymocytes. The receptors originated from a boy under three years old with a congenital heart defect.

The chain links TRBV4-3 to TRBJ1-2; D not certain. The V gene lost 2 bases and the J gene lost 1 base, with 5 bases spanning the gap. The CDR3 spans 13 residues. CDR1 is LGHNA and CDR2 is YSLEER in the germline V gene. The CDR3: CASSQTVNYGYTF. The CDR3 DNA reads TGCGCCAGCAGCCAAACGGTTAACTATGGCTACACCTTC.

The gene calls are TRBV5-1 and TRBJ1-1; D uncertain. V was pared by 0 bases and J by 1 base, with 7 bases between. There are 14 residues in the CDR3. CDR1 is SGHRS and CDR2 is YFSETQ in the germline V gene. The CDR3 sequence: CASSLETENTEAFF. Written as DNA, the CDR3 is TGCGCCAGCAGCTTGGAAACAGAGAACACTGAAGCTTTCTTT.

V and J are TRBV5-1 and TRBJ2-3, with D possibly being TRBD2 (6 bases). CDR1 is SGHRS and CDR2 is YFSETQ in the germline V gene. Trimming stripped 4 bases from V and 5 bases from J, with 20 bases between. The CDR3 runs 16 residues. The CDR3 spells CASSPAGRSAQDTQYF. The CDR3 DNA follows: TGCGCCAGCAGCCCGGCGGGGCGGTCCGCACAAGATACGCAGTATTTT. The whole variable domain, remainder taken from reference TRBV5-1 and TRBJ2-3, is KAGVTQTPRYLIKTRGQQVTLSCSPISGHRSVSWYQQTPGQGLQFLFEYFSETQRNKGNFPGRFSGRQFSNSRSEMNVSTLELGDSALYLCASSPAGRSAQDTQYFGPGTRLTVL.

The chain recombines TRBV19 with TRBJ2-3; D unresolved. Between the trimmed V and J ends, which lost 3 bases and 2 bases, there was a span of 15 bases. The germline gives CDR1 LNHDA, CDR2 SQIVND (reference sequence). The CDR3 length is 16 residues. CDR3 sequence: CASSMGLLDFTDTQYF. CDR3 nucleotides: TGTGCCAGTAGTATGGGTCTGCTAGACTTCACAGATACGCAGTATTTT.

The V gene is TRBV11-2, the J gene TRBJ2-1; 9 bases line up with TRBD2. J lost 7 bases, V lost 5 bases, and 12 bases had no gene match. Germline lookup yields CDR1 SGHAT and CDR2 FQNNGV. CDR3 length equals 16 residues. The chain's CDR3 is CASSGTGTSILNEQFF. The CDR3 nucleotides read TGTGCCAGCAGCGGTACCGGGACTAGCATTTTGAATGAGCAGTTCTTC.